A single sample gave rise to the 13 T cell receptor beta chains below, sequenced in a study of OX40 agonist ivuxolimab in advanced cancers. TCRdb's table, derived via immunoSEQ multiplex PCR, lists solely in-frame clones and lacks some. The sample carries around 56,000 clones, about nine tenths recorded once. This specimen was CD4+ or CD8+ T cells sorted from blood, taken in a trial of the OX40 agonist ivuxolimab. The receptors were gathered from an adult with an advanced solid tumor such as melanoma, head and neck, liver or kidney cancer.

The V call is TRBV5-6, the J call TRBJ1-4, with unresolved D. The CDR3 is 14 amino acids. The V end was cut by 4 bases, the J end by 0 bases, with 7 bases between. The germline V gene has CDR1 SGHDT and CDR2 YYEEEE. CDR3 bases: TGTGCCAGCAGCCATTGGGCAACTAATGAAAAACTGTTTTTT. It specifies CASSHWATNEKLFF.

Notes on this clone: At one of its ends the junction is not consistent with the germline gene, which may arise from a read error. This CDR3 is CSVTSGTSSHEQYF. For the CDR3, the DNA is TGCAGCGTTACCTCCGGGACTAGCTCCCACGAGCAGTACTTC. The rearrangement uses TRBV29-1 and TRBJ2-7, with 9 bases fitting TRBD2. CDR3 length: 14 residues. Germline V gene data show CDR1 as SQVTM and CDR2 as ANQGSEA.

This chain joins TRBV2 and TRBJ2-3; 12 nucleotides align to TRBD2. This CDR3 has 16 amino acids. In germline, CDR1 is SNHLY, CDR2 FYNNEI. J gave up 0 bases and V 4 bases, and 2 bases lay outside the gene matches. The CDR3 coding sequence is TGTGCCAGCAGTGGGACTAGCGGGACAAGCACAGATACGCAGTATTTT. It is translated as CASSGTSGTSTDTQYF. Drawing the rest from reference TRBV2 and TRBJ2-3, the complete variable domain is EPEVTQTPSHQVTQMGQEVILRCVPISNHLYFYWYRQILGQKVEFLVSFYNNEISEKSEIFDDQFSVERPDGSNFTLKIRSTKLEDSAMYFCASSGTSGTSTDTQYFGPGTRLTVL.

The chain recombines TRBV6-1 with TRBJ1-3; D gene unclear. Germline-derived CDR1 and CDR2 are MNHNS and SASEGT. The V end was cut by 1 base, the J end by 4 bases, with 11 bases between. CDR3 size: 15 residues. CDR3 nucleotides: TGTGCCAGCAGTGAAGGGATCTATACGGGAAACACCATATATTTT. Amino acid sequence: CASSEGIYTGNTIYF.

CDR3: CASSVAPQGQRQYF. CDR3 nucleotides: TGTGCCAGCAGCGTAGCTCCCCAGGGGCAGCGGCAGTACTTC. This chain links TRBV9 with TRBJ2-7; TRBD1 is a possible D gene (6 bases). This CDR3 is built from 14 residues. Germline-derived CDR1 and CDR2 are SGDLS and YYNGEE. With 0 bases removed from V and 9 bases from J, the gap between germline ends came to 16 bases. The full variable domain, in which reference TRBV9 and TRBJ2-7 provide the parts outside the CDR3, is DSGVTQTPKHLITATGQRVTLRCSPRSGDLSVYWYQQSLDQGLQFLIQYYNGEERAKGNILERFSAQQFPDLHSELNLSSLELGDSALYFCASSVAPQGQRQYFGPGTRLTVT.

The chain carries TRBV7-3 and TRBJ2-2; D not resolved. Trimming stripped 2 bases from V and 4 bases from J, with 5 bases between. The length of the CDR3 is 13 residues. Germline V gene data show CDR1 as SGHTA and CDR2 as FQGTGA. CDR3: CASSLGRTGELFF. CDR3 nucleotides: TGTGCCAGCAGCTTAGGGCGCACCGGGGAGCTGTTTTTT.

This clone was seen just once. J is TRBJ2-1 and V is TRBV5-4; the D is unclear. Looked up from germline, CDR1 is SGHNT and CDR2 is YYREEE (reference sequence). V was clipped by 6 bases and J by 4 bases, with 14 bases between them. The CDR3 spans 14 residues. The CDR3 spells CASKLSPEYNEQFF. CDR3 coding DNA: TGTGCCAGCAAACTTTCTCCGGAGTACAATGAGCAGTTCTTC.

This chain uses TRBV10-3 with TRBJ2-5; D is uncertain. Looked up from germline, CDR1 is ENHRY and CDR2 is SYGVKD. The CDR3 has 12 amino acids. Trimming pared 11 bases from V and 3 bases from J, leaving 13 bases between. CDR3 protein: CALVLSEETQYF. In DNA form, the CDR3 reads TGTGCCTTGGTTTTATCCGAAGAGACCCAGTACTTC.

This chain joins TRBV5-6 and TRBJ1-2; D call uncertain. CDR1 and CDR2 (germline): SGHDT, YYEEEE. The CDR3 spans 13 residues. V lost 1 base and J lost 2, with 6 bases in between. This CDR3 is CASSLQQNYGYTF. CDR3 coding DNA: TGTGCCAGCAGCTTGCAACAGAACTATGGCTACACCTTC.

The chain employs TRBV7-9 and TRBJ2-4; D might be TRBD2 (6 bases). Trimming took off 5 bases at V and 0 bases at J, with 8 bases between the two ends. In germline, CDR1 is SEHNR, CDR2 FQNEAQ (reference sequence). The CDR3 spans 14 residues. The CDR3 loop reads CASSRDLAKNIQYF. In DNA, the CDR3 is TGTGCCAGCAGCAGGGACTTAGCCAAAAACATTCAGTACTTC.

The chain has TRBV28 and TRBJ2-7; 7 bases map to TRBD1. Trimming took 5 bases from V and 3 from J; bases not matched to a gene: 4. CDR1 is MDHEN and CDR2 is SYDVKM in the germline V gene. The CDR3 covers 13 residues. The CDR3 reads CASSEGQRYEQYF. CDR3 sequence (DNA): TGTGCCAGCAGTGAGGGACAGCGCTACGAGCAGTACTTC.

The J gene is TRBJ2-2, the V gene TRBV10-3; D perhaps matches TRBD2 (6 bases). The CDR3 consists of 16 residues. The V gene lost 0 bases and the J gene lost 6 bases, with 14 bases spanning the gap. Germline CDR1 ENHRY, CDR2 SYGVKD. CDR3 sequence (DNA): TGTGCCATCAGTGAGTCGATATCGGGGGTAGCCGGGGAGCTGTTTTTT. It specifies CAISESISGVAGELFF.

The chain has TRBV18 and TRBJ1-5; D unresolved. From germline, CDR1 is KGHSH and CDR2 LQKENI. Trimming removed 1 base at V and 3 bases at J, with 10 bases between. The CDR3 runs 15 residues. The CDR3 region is CASSPRPVNNQPQHF. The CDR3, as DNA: TGTGCCAGCTCACCACGTCCGGTGAACAATCAGCCCCAGCATTTT.